This T cell receptor beta chain was observed in a study of blood T cell repertoires in COVID-19. Study-level information: There were acute and convalescent COVID-19 samples, and they came from the United States, Italy and Spain. From T cells, B-cell-depleted T cells, or PBMCs came the material, which was cDNA or gDNA.

Methods used by the authors: The assay estimated nucleated cells by amplifying reference gene primers. Some clones are missing from TCRdb's copy, which holds only in-frame ones; the method was immunoSEQ multiplex PCR. V, J and clone size are taken as reported in that table, and D and trimming were inferred from the DNA itself. Seen here are roughly 100,000 clones, approximately 81% observed once, and the top ten hold more than 1.5%. Deletions cut 5 bases from V and 2 bases from J, with 14 bases between. CDR1 and CDR2 from the germline V gene are MDHEN and SYDVKM. There are 15 residues in the CDR3. V and J are TRBV28 and TRBJ2-3; D is unclear. The specimen was peripheral blood. The sequence came from a woman in her 70s with active or convalescent COVID-19. CDR3 nucleotide sequence: TGTGCCAGCAGTCCTGGCGGCCTTTCCACAGATACGCAGTATTTT. This encodes CASSPGGLSTDTQYF.